The 2 T cell receptor beta chains in this list originate from one sample, sequenced in a study of blood T cell repertoires in COVID-19. Method: immunoSEQ multiplex PCR; TCRdb's copy keeps in-frame clones and lacks some. Among almost 50,000 clones listed, under 70% were seen once. What was sequenced was peripheral blood. These receptors were obtained from a woman in her 70s with acute or convalescent COVID-19.

The rearrangement uses TRBV10-3 and TRBJ2-1; the match to TRBD1 covers 10 bases. The CDR3 consists of 13 residues. V dropped 10 bases and J dropped 7; count of bases not matched to a gene: 7. The germline gives CDR1 ENHRY, CDR2 SYGVKD. CDR3 region: CATSQDRGNEQFF. The DNA of the CDR3 is TGTGCCACCTCACAGGACAGGGGGAATGAGCAGTTCTTC.

The chain recombines TRBV4-1 with TRBJ2-2; 10 bases are a match to TRBD2. There are 17 residues in the CDR3. CDR1 is MGHRA and CDR2 is YSYEKL in the germline V gene. V trimming: 2 bases; J trimming: 4 bases; junction bases outside the gene matches: 7. CDR3 protein: CASSQLSGGRLTGELFF. The CDR3 DNA is TGCGCCAGCAGCCAACTTAGCGGGGGGCGGCTCACCGGGGAGCTGTTTTTT.